Listed here is a single T cell receptor beta chain. Its antigen is unidentified. The CDR3 totals 14 residues. Germline lookup yields CDR1 ENHRY and CDR2 SYGVKD. V gave up 3 bases and J gave up 3 bases, with 12 bases separating them. The data were obtained in a study of CD8+CD57+ T cells in acquired aplastic anemia. Study context: DNA per sorted CD4+ or CD8+ sample ranged about 0.17 to 30 ug, averaging roughly 3.2 ug.

Points from the study as a whole: Twenty-nine shared CD8+ CDR3s appeared highly expressed within patients' immunodominant clones.

It was patients with CD8+CD57+ cell expansion by flow cytometry who were chosen for sequencing. Genomic DNA constituted the template upon which TCR beta VDJ and CDR3 profiling was performed. TCRdb processed the reads anew with MiXCR; each CDR3 protein has one entry. This table has 75,000 to 80,000 distinct CDR3 sequences, around 70% appearing once. Sequences were obtained from sorted CD4+, CD8+, or CD8+CD57+ T cells (not recorded which) from PBMCs. The chain uses TRBV10-3 and TRBJ2-7, with TRBD2 as a possible D gene (5 bases). This TCR was sampled from a human donor with aplastic anemia. CDR3 in amino acids: CAISDGASFYEQYF. CDR3 coding DNA: TGTGCCATCAGTGACGGTGCTAGCTTCTACGAGCAGTACTTC.